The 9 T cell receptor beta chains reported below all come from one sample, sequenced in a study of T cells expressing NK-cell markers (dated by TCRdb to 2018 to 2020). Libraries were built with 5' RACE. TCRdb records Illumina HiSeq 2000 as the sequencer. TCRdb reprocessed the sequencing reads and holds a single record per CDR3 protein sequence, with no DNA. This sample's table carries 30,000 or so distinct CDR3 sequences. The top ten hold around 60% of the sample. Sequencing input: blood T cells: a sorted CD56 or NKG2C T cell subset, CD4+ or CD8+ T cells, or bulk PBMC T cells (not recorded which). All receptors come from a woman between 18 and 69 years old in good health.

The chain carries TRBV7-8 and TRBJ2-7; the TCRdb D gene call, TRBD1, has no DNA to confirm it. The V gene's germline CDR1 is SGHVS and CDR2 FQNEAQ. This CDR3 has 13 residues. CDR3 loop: CASSTGGIHEQYF.

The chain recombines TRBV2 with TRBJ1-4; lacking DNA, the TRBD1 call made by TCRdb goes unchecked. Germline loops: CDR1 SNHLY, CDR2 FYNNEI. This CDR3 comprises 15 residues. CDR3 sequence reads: CASRGTGRTNEKLFF.

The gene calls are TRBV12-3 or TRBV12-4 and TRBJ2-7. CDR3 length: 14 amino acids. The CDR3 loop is CASSLSLAHYEQYF.

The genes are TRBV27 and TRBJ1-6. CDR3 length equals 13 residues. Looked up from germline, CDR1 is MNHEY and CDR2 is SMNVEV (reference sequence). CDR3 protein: CASSWTHNSPLHF.

CDR3 protein: CASSLGRRGTDTQYF. This chain joins TRBV5-6 and TRBJ2-3. The CDR3 is made up of 15 amino acids. CDR1 is SGHDT, CDR2 YYEEEE, per germline.

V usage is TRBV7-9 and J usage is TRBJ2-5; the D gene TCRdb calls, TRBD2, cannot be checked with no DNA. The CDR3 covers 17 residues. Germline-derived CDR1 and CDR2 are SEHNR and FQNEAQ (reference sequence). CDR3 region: CASRESRTGTSWETQYF.

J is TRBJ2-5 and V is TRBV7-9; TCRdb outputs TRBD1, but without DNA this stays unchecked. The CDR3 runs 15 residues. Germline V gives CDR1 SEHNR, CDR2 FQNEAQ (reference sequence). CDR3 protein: CASSLVSAWWETQYF.

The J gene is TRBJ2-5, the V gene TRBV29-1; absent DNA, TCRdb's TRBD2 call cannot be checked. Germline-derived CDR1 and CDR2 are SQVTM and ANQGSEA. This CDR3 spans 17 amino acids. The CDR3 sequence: CSVRETGLAGAAETQYF.

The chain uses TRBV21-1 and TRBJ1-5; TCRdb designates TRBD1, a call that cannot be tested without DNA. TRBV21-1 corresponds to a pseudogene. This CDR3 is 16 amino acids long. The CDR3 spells CASSKVGRGLDQPQHF.